The clone carrying this T cell receptor beta chain occurred once. Its antigen is unidentified. The sample is drawn from a study of OX40 agonist ivuxolimab in advanced cancers. The CDR3 contains 15 residues. CDR1 is SGHRS, CDR2 YFSETQ, per germline. V shed 3 bases and J 5 bases; nucleotides not matched to a gene: 5. The protocol was immunoSEQ multiplex PCR, while the TCRdb copy is restricted to in-frame clones and leaves out a portion. The sample has about 53,000 clones, around 87% seen once. Findings of the study overall: No determination was made of the antigen specificity of the expanded peripheral T cells.

This clonotype was obtained from an adult with an advanced solid tumor such as melanoma, head and neck, liver or kidney cancer. The sample here was CD4+ or CD8+ T cells sorted from blood, taken in a trial of the OX40 agonist ivuxolimab. J is TRBJ2-1 and V is TRBV5-1; 10 nucleotides align to TRBD1. This CDR3 reads CASSSRDRGHNEQFF. CDR3 coding DNA: TGCGCCAGCAGCTCGAGGGACAGGGGACACAATGAGCAGTTCTTC. Filled out from reference TRBV5-1 and TRBJ2-1, the complete variable domain reads KAGVTQTPRYLIKTRGQQVTLSCSPISGHRSVSWYQQTPGQGLQFLFEYFSETQRNKGNFPGRFSGRQFSNSRSEMNVSTLELGDSALYLCASSSRDRGHNEQFFGPGTRLTVL.